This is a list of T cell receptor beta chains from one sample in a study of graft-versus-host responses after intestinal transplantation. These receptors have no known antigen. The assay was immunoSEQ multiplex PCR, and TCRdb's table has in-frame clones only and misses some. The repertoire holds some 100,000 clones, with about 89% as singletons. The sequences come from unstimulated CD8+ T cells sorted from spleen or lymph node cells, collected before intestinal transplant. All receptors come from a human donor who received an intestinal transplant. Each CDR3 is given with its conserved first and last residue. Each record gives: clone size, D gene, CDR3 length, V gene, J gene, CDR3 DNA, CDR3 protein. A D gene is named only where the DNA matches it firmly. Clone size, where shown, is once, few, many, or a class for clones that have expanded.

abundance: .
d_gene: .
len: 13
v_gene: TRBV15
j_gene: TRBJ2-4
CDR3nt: TGTGCCACCAGCAGAGTGCAAGGGCACATTCAGTACTTC
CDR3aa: CATSRVQGHIQYF

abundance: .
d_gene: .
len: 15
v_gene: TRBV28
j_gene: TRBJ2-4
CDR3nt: TGTGCCAGCAGTAAACCAAGTGCGGACCAAAACATTCAGTACTTC
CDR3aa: CASSKPSADQNIQYF

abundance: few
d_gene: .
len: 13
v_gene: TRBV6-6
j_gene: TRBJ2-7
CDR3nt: TGTGCCAGCAGTTACTCGGGGCCGTACGAGCAGTACTTC
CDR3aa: CASSYSGPYEQYF

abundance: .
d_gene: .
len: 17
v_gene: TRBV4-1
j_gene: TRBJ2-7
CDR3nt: TGCGCCAGCAGCCTTTTACGGGGGGCTAGCGGAACCTACGAGCAGTACTTC
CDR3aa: CASSLLRGASGTYEQYF

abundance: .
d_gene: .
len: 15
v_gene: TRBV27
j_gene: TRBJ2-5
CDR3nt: TGTGCCAGCAGTTTTCGTACAGGACTCCAAGAGACCCAGTACTTC
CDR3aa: CASSFRTGLQETQYF

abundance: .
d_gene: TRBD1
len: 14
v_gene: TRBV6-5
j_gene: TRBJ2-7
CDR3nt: TGTGCCAGCAGTGGCCGGGACAGAGCCTACGAGCAGTACTTC
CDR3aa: CASSGRDRAYEQYF

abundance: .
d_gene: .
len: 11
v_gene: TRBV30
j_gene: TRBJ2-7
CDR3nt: TGTGCCTGGAGTGGAGGAGCCGAGCAGTACTTC
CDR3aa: CAWSGGAEQYF

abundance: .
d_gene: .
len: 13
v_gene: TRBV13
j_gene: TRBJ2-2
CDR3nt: TGTGCCAGCAGCACGCAGAACACCGGGGAGCTGTTTTTT
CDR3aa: CASSTQNTGELFF

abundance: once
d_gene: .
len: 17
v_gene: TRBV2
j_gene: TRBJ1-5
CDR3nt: TGTGCCAGCAGTGACAGGAGGCTCCCTTATAGCAATCAGCCCCAGCATTTT
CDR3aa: CASSDRRLPYSNQPQHF

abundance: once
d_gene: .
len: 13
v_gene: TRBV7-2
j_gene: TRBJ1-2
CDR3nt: TGTGCCAGCAGCTTAGTTGGGGCCTATGGCTACACCTTC
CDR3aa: CASSLVGAYGYTF

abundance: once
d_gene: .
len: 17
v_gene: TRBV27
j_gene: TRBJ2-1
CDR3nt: TGTGCCAGCAGTAAACGCTCAACGAGCCTCACCTACAATGAGCAGTTCTTC
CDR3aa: CASSKRSTSLTYNEQFF

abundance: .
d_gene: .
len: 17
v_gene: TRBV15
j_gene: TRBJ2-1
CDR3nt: TGTGCCACCAGTTATACAGGGTTTTGGAGCTCCTACAATGAGCAGTTCTTC
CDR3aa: CATSYTGFWSSYNEQFF

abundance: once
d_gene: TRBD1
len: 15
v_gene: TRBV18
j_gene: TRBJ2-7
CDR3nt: TGTGCCAGCTCACCCAACCGGGACAGCACCTACGAGCAGTACTTC
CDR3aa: CASSPNRDSTYEQYF

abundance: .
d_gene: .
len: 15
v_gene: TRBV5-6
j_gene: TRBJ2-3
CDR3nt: TGTGCCAGCAGCTTGTGGGGGGCAGGGGCAGATACGCAGTATTTT
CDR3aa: CASSLWGAGADTQYF

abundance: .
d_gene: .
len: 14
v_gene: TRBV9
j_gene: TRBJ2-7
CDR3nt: TGTGCCAGCAGCCGGGAAATTCAGACTGACGAGCAGTACTTC
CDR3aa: CASSREIQTDEQYF

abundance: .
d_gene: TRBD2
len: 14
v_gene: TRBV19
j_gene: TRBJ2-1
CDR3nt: TGTGCCAGTAGTAAGGCTAGCGGGAATAATGAGCAGTTCTTC
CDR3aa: CASSKASGNNEQFF

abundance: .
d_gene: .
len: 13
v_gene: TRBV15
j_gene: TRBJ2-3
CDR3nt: TGTGCCACCAGCTCGCCTTTGGATTATACGCAGTATTTT
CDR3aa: CATSSPLDYTQYF

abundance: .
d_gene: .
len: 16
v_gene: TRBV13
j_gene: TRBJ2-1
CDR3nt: TGTGCCAGCAGCCCCCGCCCGGTGTCCTCCTACAATGAGCAGTTCTTC
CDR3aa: CASSPRPVSSYNEQFF

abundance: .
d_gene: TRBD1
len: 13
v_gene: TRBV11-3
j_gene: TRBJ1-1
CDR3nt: TGTGCCAGCAGCATAACAGGGGGCACTGAAGCTTTCTTT
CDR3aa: CASSITGGTEAFF

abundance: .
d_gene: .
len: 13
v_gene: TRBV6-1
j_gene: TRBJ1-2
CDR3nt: TGTGCCAGCAGTCCGTGGATAAGCTATGGCTACACCTTC
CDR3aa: CASSPWISYGYTF

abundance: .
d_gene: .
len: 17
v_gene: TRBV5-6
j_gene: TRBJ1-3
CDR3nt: TGTGCCAGCAGCTTAACAGGTGGTCCCATCTCTGGAAACACCATATATTTT
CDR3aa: CASSLTGGPISGNTIYF

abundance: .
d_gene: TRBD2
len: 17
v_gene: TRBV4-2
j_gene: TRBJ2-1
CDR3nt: TGTGCCAGCAGCCAAGAGTTGAGTGGGGGGGAATACAATGAGCAGTTCTTC
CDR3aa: CASSQELSGGEYNEQFF

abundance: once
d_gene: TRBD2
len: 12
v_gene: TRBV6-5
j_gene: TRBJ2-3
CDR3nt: TGTGCTTCAGGACTAGCCACAGATACGCAGTATTTT
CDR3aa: CASGLATDTQYF

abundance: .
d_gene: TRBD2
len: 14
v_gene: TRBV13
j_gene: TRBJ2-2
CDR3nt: TGTGCCAGCAGCTTCGGGAGGGCCACCGGGGAGCTGTTTTTT
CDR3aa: CASSFGRATGELFF

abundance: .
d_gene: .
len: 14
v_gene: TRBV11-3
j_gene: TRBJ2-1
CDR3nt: TGTGCCAGCAGCTCCCGGGCCTCCTACAATGAGCAGTTCTTC
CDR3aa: CASSSRASYNEQFF

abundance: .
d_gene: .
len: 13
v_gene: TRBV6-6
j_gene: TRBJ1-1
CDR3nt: TGTGCCAGCAGTTACTCGAGCGGCGTTCAAGCTTTCTTT
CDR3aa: CASSYSSGVQAFF

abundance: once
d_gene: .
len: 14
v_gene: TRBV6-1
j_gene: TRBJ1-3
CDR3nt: TGTGCCAGCCGGGGGGCTAGCTCTGGAAACACCATATATTTT
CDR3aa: CASRGASSGNTIYF

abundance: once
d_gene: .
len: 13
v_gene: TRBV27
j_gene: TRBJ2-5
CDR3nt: TGTGCCAGCAGTTTGGTGTACCAAGAGACCCAGTACTTC
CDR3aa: CASSLVYQETQYF

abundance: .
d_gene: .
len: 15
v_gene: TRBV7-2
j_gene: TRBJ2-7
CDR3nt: TGTGCCAGCAGCCATTCTAGTTGGCGGTGGTACGAGCAGTACTTC
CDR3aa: CASSHSSWRWYEQYF

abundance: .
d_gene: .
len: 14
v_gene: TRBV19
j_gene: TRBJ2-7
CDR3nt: TGTGCCAGTAGGGAGGGCACGCTCTCCTACGAGCAGTACTTC
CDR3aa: CASREGTLSYEQYF

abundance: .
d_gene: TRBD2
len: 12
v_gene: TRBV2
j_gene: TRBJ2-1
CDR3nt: TGTGCCAGCAACCTGGCGGGGGTTGAGCAGTTCTTC
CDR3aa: CASNLAGVEQFF

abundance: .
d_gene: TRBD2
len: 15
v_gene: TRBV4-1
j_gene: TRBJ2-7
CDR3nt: TGCGCCAGCAGCTCTGCGTACGCGGGGGGCTACGAGCAGTACTTC
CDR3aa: CASSSAYAGGYEQYF

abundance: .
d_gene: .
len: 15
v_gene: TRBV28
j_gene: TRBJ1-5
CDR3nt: TGTGCCAGCAGCCCCCCCCAGGACCCCAATCAGCCCCAGCATTTT
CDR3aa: CASSPPQDPNQPQHF

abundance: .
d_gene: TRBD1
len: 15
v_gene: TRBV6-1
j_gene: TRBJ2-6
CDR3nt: TGTGCCACGCACAGGGGCAGCTCTGGGGCCAACGTCCTGACTTTC
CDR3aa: CATHRGSSGANVLTF

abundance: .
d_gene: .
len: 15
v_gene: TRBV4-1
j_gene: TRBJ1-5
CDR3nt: TGCGCCAGCAGCCAAGTGACGGGGGGCAATCAGCCCCAGCATTTT
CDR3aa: CASSQVTGGNQPQHF

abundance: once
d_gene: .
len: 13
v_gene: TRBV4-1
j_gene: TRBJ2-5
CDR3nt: TGCGCCAGCAGCCGGGGGAACTGGGAGACCCAGTACTTC
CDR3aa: CASSRGNWETQYF

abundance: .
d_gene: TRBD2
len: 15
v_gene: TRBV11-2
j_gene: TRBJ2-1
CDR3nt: TGTGCCAGCAGCTATCTAGCGGGGGTCTACAATGAGCAGTTCTTC
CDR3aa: CASSYLAGVYNEQFF

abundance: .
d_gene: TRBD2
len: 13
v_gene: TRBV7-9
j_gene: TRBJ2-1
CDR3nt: TGTGCCAGCGCGGCGGGAGGTAGTGATGAGCAGTTCTTC
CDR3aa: CASAAGGSDEQFF

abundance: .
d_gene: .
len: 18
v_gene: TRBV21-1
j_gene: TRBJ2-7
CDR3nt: TGTGCCAGCAGCCCCGACGAGATGGGGAACCAAGAACTCTACGAGCAGTACTTC
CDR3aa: CASSPDEMGNQELYEQYF

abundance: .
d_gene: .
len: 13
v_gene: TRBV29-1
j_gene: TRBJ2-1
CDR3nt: TGCAGCGGGGGAAGCGGTCTCTACAATGAGCAGTTCTTC
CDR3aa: CSGGSGLYNEQFF

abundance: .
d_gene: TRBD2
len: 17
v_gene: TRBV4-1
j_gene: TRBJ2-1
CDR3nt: TGCGCCAGCACCGTCGTCGCCCTAGCGGGAGTAGCAGATGAGCAGTTCTTC
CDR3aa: CASTVVALAGVADEQFF

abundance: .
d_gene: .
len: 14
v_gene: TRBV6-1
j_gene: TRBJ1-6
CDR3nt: TGTGCCAGCAGCGGGGACCGCTATAATTCACCCCTCCACTTT
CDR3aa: CASSGDRYNSPLHF

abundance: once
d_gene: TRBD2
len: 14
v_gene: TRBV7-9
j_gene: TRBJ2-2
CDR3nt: TGTGCCAGCAGCTTGGGACTAGTGACCGGGGAGCTGTTTTTT
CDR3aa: CASSLGLVTGELFF

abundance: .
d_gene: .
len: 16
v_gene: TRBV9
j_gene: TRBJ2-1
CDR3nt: TGTGCCAGCAGCGTATCCGAGGGGAGGAACTACAATGAGCAGTTCTTC
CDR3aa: CASSVSEGRNYNEQFF

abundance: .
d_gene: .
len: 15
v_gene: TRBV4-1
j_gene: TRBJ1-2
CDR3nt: TGCGCCAGCAGCCAAGTGGGCAACACTAACTATGGCTACACCTTC
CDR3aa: CASSQVGNTNYGYTF

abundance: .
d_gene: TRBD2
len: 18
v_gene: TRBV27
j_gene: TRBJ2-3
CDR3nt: TGTGCCAGCAGTTTATCTATAGCGGGAGGCCACGGGACAGATACGCAGTATTTT
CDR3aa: CASSLSIAGGHGTDTQYF

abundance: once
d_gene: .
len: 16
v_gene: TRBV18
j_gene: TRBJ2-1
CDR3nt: TGTGCCAGCTCCCGAAGGAGGGATTGGGTGTACAATGAGCAGTTCTTC
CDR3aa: CASSRRRDWVYNEQFF

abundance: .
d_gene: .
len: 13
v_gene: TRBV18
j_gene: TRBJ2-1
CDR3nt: TGTGCCAGCTCACCGCGAGAGGGAAATGAGCAGTTCTTC
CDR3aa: CASSPREGNEQFF